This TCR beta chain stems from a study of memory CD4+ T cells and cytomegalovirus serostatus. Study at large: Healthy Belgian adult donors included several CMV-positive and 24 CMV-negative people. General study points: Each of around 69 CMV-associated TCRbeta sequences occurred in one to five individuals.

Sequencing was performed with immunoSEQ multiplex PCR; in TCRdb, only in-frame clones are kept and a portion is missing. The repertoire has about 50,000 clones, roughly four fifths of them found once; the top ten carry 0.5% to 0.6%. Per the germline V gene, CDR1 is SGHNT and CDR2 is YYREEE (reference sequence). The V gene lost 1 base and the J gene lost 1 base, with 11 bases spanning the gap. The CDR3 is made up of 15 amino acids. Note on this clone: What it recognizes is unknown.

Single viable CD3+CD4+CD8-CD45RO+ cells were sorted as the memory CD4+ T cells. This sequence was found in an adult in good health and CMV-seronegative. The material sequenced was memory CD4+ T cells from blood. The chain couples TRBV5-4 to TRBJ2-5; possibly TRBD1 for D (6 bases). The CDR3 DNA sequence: TGTGCCAGCAGCTTGAGGACAGCCATCCAAGAGACCCAGTACTTC. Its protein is CASSLRTAIQETQYF. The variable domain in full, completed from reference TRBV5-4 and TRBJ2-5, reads ETGVTQSPTHLIKTRGQQVTLRCSSQSGHNTVSWYQQALGQGPQFIFQYYREEENGRGNFPPRFSGLQFPNYSSELNVNALELDDSALYLCASSLRTAIQETQYFGPGTRLLVL.